These 22 T cell receptor beta chains came from one sample sequenced in a study of OX40 agonist ivuxolimab in advanced cancers. Assay: immunoSEQ multiplex PCR; the TCRdb copy retains only in-frame clones and omits some. The repertoire holds about 37,000 clones, 87% seen once, with over 15% in the top ten. Sequenced here: CD4+ or CD8+ T cells sorted from blood, sampled in a trial of the OX40 agonist ivuxolimab. These receptors were obtained from an adult with an advanced solid tumor such as melanoma, head and neck, liver or kidney cancer.

The chain carries TRBV7-8 and TRBJ1-1; D gene ambiguous. Germline V lookup: CDR1 SGHVS, CDR2 FQNEAQ. The CDR3 sequence is 16 residues long. The V end was cut by 5 bases, the J end by 0 bases, with 16 bases between. CDR3 sequence: CASSKKAEALNTEAFF. The CDR3 region has the DNA TGTGCCAGCAGCAAGAAGGCAGAAGCTCTGAACACTGAAGCTTTCTTT.

The chain combines TRBV11-2 with TRBJ1-2, with D possibly matching TRBD1 (5 bases). V was trimmed by 0 bases and J by 7 bases, leaving 9 bases between them. The CDR3 is 13 amino acids. CDR1 and CDR2 (germline): SGHAT, FQNNGV. The DNA of the CDR3 is TGTGCCAGCAGCTTAGATATCGGGGCTGGCTACACCTTC. It codes for CASSLDIGAGYTF.

The V and J genes are TRBV6-1 and TRBJ2-5, with D tentatively TRBD1 or TRBD2 (5 bases each). V dropped 6 bases and J dropped 8 bases, with 13 bases sitting between them. The length of the CDR3 is 12 residues. From germline, CDR1 is MNHNS and CDR2 SASEGT. The CDR3 loop is CASREMRGTQYF. The CDR3 nucleotides are TGTGCCAGCAGAGAAATGAGGGGAACCCAGTACTTC.

V is TRBV7-2 and J is TRBJ2-5; 7 bases line up with TRBD1. Trimming at V came to 6 bases and at J to 3 bases, leaving 7 bases not matched to a gene. In germline, CDR1 is SGHTA, CDR2 FQGNSA. The CDR3 runs 14 residues. CDR3 sequence (DNA): TGTGCCAGCAGACCAGACAGGGTCGAAGAGACCCAGTACTTC. This encodes CASRPDRVEETQYF.

The chain employs TRBV5-1 and TRBJ1-2, with TRBD1 matching 9 bases. This CDR3 comprises 14 residues. The V segment lost 7 bases and the J segment 8 bases; nucleotides outside the gene matches: 12. Germline loops: CDR1 SGHRS, CDR2 YFSETQ. CDR3 nucleotide sequence: TGCGCCAGCGAGTCGGGACAGGGCTTTGGAGGCTACACCTTC. This translates into CASESGQGFGGYTF.

This sequence joins TRBV6-1 and TRBJ1-1; the D is unclear. CDR1 and CDR2 from the germline V gene are MNHNS and SASEGT. V was pared by 0 bases and J by 1 base, with 15 bases between. The CDR3 consists of 17 residues. The CDR3 DNA is TGTGCCAGCAGTGAAGCGCTGGGTAGGGCTGAGAACACTGAAGCTTTCTTT. Residues: CASSEALGRAENTEAFF.

The gene calls are TRBV7-9 and TRBJ2-3, with D possibly TRBD1 on 6 matching bases. CDR1 is SEHNR and CDR2 is FQNEAQ in the germline V gene (reference sequence). The V end was cut by 3 bases, the J end by 4 bases, with 23 bases between. The CDR3 extends over 18 amino acids. CDR3 sequence reads: CASSFWSGDRPEADTQYF. The CDR3, as DNA: TGTGCCAGCAGCTTTTGGTCAGGGGACCGACCTGAAGCAGATACGCAGTATTTT.

The gene calls are TRBV6-5 and TRBJ2-5, with TRBD1 matching 7 bases. The CDR3 covers 15 residues. Germline V gene lookup returns CDR1 MNHEY and CDR2 SVGAGI. Trimming removed 2 bases from V and 2 bases from J; junction bases left unmatched: 5. The DNA of the CDR3 is TGTGCCAGCAGTTACCTGGGACAGCCACAAGAGACCCAGTACTTC. Translation gives CASSYLGQPQETQYF.

This chain joins TRBV11-2 and TRBJ2-5, with 12 bases fitting TRBD2. The V and J ends lost 0 bases and 3 bases, in that order; junction bases with no gene match: 14. Germline loops: CDR1 SGHAT, CDR2 FQNNGV. This CDR3 is built from 20 residues. In nucleotides, the CDR3 is TGTGCCAGCAGCTTAGAACTAGCGGGGGGATTACCCTTATCCGAAGAGACCCAGTACTTC. This translates into CASSLELAGGLPLSEETQYF. Using reference TRBV11-2 and TRBJ2-5 for the parts outside the CDR3, the full variable domain is EAGVAQSPRYKIIEKRQSVAFWCNPISGHATLYWYQQILGQGPKLLIQFQNNGVVDDSQLPKDRFSAERLKGVDSTLKIQPAKLEDSAVYLCASSLELAGGLPLSEETQYFGPGTRLLVL.

The chain combines TRBV29-1 with TRBJ2-1, with D hard to call. The CDR3 has 16 residues. Trimming stripped 5 bases from V and 0 bases from J, with 17 bases between. Germline V gene data show CDR1 as SQVTM and CDR2 as ANQGSEA. In DNA form, the CDR3 reads TGCAGCGTTTGGTCCCACGACCTATTCTCCTACAATGAGCAGTTCTTC. Translated: CSVWSHDLFSYNEQFF.

This clone was seen a single time. The chain has TRBV11-2 and TRBJ2-1, with TRBD2 identical over 11 bases. This CDR3 contains 15 residues. The V gene's germline CDR1 is SGHAT and CDR2 FQNNGV. J lost 8 bases, V lost 1 base, and 4 bases had no gene match. CDR3 region: CASSLVGSGGDEQFF. The CDR3 region has the DNA TGTGCCAGCAGCTTAGTGGGTAGCGGGGGGGATGAGCAGTTCTTC.

This rearrangement joins TRBV5-8 to TRBJ1-2; D remains ambiguous. V shed 5 bases and J shed 1 base, with 12 bases lying between them. The CDR3 sequence is 14 residues long. Germline V gene lookup returns CDR1 SGHTS and CDR2 YDEGEE. The CDR3, as DNA: TGTGCCAGCAGACTATCGACGAGTAACTATGGCTACACCTTC. This sequence encodes CASRLSTSNYGYTF.

J is TRBJ2-7 and V is TRBV29-1, with D maybe TRBD2 (5 bases). Germline CDR1 is SQVTM and CDR2 is ANQGSEA. The CDR3 covers 14 residues. Trimming stripped 2 bases from V and 4 bases from J, with 15 bases between. The CDR3 loop reads CSVEIPGAVYEQYF. In DNA form, the CDR3 reads TGCAGCGTTGAAATCCCAGGAGCGGTGTACGAGCAGTACTTC.

V usage is TRBV13 and J usage is TRBJ2-7; 9 bases match TRBD1. Germline CDR1 PRHDT, CDR2 FYEKMQ (reference sequence). This CDR3 is 15 amino acids long. V trimming: 0 bases; J trimming: 4 bases; junction bases outside the gene matches: 4. CDR3 in amino acids: CASSLGGQGGYEQYF. CDR3 DNA: TGTGCCAGCAGCTTAGGGGGACAGGGAGGGTACGAGCAGTACTTC.

This sequence joins TRBV4-1 and TRBJ1-4, with a possible D match to TRBD1 (5 bases). Germline V gene sequence: CDR1 MGHRA, CDR2 YSYEKL. The CDR3 covers 16 residues. V was clipped by 0 bases and J by 7 bases, with 15 bases between them. This CDR3 reads CASSQDLGTRGEKLFF. The DNA of the CDR3 is TGCGCCAGCAGCCAAGATCTGGGGACCCGTGGTGAAAAACTGTTTTTT.

This chain connects TRBV5-4 to TRBJ2-5, with a weak D call TRBD1 (5 bases). The germline V gene encodes CDR1 SGHNT and CDR2 YYREEE (reference sequence). V lost 0 bases, J lost 4 bases, and 10 bases lay in between. This CDR3 is built from 14 residues. The CDR3, as DNA: TGTGCCAGCAGCTTGGTCTCTGACAGAGAGACCCAGTACTTC. As protein: CASSLVSDRETQYF.

CDR3 coding DNA: TGCGCCAGCAGCCAGACGGGGCAGCGGGACTACGAGCAGTACTTC. Protein: CASSQTGQRDYEQYF. The chain uses TRBV4-3 and TRBJ2-7; 7 positions match TRBD2. V lost 3 bases and J lost 3; bases outside the gene matches: 8. From germline, CDR1 is LGHNA and CDR2 YSLEER. This CDR3 region has 15 residues.

V usage is TRBV5-1 and J usage is TRBJ1-1; D might be TRBD1 (6 bases). The germline V gene encodes CDR1 SGHRS and CDR2 YFSETQ. This CDR3 contains 15 residues. The V gene lost 0 bases and the J gene lost 5 bases, with 14 bases spanning the gap. The CDR3 loop is CASSLAQGSGTEAFF. CDR3 in DNA: TGCGCCAGCAGCTTGGCCCAGGGGTCGGGGACTGAAGCTTTCTTT.

This chain connects TRBV11-2 to TRBJ2-5; D could derive from TRBD1 or TRBD2 (5 bases each). Germline V gene data show CDR1 as SGHAT and CDR2 as FQNNGV. Trimming removed 1 base at V and 5 bases at J, with 11 bases between. The CDR3 has 14 amino acids. DNA of the CDR3: TGTGCCAGCAGCTTAGTGGTCGGGACGGAGACCCAGTACTTC. Translating it yields CASSLVVGTETQYF.

This chain links TRBV10-3 with TRBJ2-4, with D perhaps TRBD1 (6 bases). Germline-derived CDR1 and CDR2 are ENHRY and SYGVKD. V lost 5 bases to trimming and J lost 0 bases, with 20 bases between them. This CDR3 has 18 amino acids. CDR3 bases: TGTGCCATCAGTCCGGGACACCCGACGTTCGGAGCCAAAAACATTCAGTACTTC. Translated, it gives CAISPGHPTFGAKNIQYF.

V gene TRBV5-6 combines with J gene TRBJ1-5; D is ambiguous. Trimming shortened V by 0 bases and J by 4 bases, and 5 bases separated the two germline ends. CDR1 is SGHDT and CDR2 is YYEEEE in the germline V gene. CDR3 length: 13 residues. The CDR3, as DNA: TGTGCCAGCAGCTTGGCGGGGAATCAGCCCCAGCATTTT. Protein sequence: CASSLAGNQPQHF.

The gene calls are TRBV7-8 and TRBJ1-1; no clear D gene. This CDR3 is 15 amino acids long. Germline values: CDR1 SGHVS, CDR2 FQNEAQ. Trimming removed 4 bases at V and 0 bases at J, with 12 bases between. CDR3 in DNA: TGTGCCAGCAGCTGGAGTAGTGGGCTGAACACTGAAGCTTTCTTT. Translated, it gives CASSWSSGLNTEAFF.